The 26 T cell receptor beta chains below were found in one sample sequenced in a study of response to subunit inactivated influenza vaccine. TCRdb called the RT-PCR reads again in MiXCR, with one record for every CDR3 protein. The table has about 300,000 distinct CDR3 sequences, just over 20% seen once. Sample: PBMCs from blood, taken about 20 months after vaccination. The receptors originated from a man between 50 and 70 years old who received an inactivated influenza vaccine.

The V call is TRBV24-1, the J call TRBJ2-1, with TRBD1 as a possible D gene (6 bases). Germline CDR1 and CDR2: KGHDR and SFDVKD. V lost 5 bases to trimming and J lost 7 bases, with 8 bases between them. The CDR3 runs to 12 residues. CDR3: CATSGRGNEQFF. CDR3 in DNA: TGTGCCACCAGTGGAAGGGGGAATGAGCAGTTCTTC.

This clonotype was seen ten or more times. The genes are TRBV6-1 and TRBJ1-2; 8 positions match TRBD1. V was clipped by 6 bases and J by 4 bases; unmatched bases: 7. This CDR3 comprises 14 residues. Germline loops: CDR1 MNHNS, CDR2 SASEGT. CDR3: CASRGQGRGYGYTF. The CDR3 DNA reads TGTGCCAGCAGAGGACAGGGCCGCGGCTATGGCTACACCTTC.

Written as DNA, the CDR3 is TGTGCCAGCAGCTTAATGGGGGTGAGCACAGATACGCAGTATTTT. Encoded protein: CASSLMGVSTDTQYF. The chain recombines TRBV7-9 with TRBJ2-3; perhaps D is TRBD1 or TRBD2 (5 bases each). Per germline, CDR1 SEHNR and CDR2 FQNEAQ (reference sequence). The CDR3 spans 15 residues. Trimming took off 2 bases at V and 0 bases at J, with 9 bases between the two ends. The full variable domain, rest sourced from reference TRBV7-9 and TRBJ2-3, is DTGVSQNPRHKITKRGQNVTFRCDPISEHNRLYWYRQTLGQGPEFLTYFQNEAQLEKSRLLSDRFSAERPKGSFSTLEIQRTEQGDSAMYLCASSLMGVSTDTQYFGPGTRLTVL.

The CDR3 coding sequence is TGTGCCAGCTCACGAGGGACAGGGGAGCGCAATGAGCAGTTCTTC. Its protein is CASSRGTGERNEQFF. The genes are TRBV18 and TRBJ2-1; 10 bases map to TRBD1. The CDR3 extends over 15 amino acids. Germline V gene sequence: CDR1 KGHSH, CDR2 LQKENI. The V gene end was trimmed by 4 bases and the J gene end by 6 bases; junction bases not matched to a gene: 6.

The sample holds a few counts of this clonotype. The chain uses TRBV4-1 and TRBJ2-7; D is undetermined. The germline V and J ends were trimmed by 2 bases and 5 bases, with 10 bases remaining between them. Germline assignment: CDR1 MGHRA and CDR2 YSYEKL. The CDR3 totals 13 residues. The CDR3 here is CASSQWSWDEQYF. CDR3 nucleotides: TGCGCCAGCAGCCAATGGTCTTGGGACGAGCAGTACTTC.

This clonotype was detected a few times. The chain joins TRBV4-1 to TRBJ2-7; TRBD2 aligns across 9 bases. Germline-derived CDR1 and CDR2 are MGHRA and YSYEKL. The CDR3 covers 15 residues. With V trimmed by 3 bases and J by 4 bases, 7 bases remained unmatched. CDR3 bases: TGCGCCAGCAGCCAGTTACTAGCGGGCTCGTACGAGCAGTACTTC. This encodes CASSQLLAGSYEQYF.

Only one count was recorded for this clonotype. V and J are TRBV12-3 or TRBV12-4 and TRBJ2-1; 9 positions match TRBD1. After removal of 7 bases from V and 6 bases from J, the junction contained 16 bases not matched to a gene. CDR3 length: 17 residues. The CDR3 protein is CASKLTGGAHPGNEQFF. DNA of the CDR3: TGTGCCAGCAAACTTACAGGGGGCGCCCATCCAGGCAATGAGCAGTTCTTC.

The chain combines TRBV12-3 or TRBV12-4 with TRBJ2-5; the D is unclear. Trimming removed 6 bases at V and 1 base at J, with 6 bases between. This CDR3 spans 12 amino acids. CDR3 DNA sequence: TGTGCCAGCAGACGGGCCCAAGAGACCCAGTACTTC. Its translation: CASRRAQETQYF.

This clonotype was seen a few times. The rearrangement joins TRBV7-9 to TRBJ1-6, with 8 bases aligning to TRBD1. After removal of 5 bases from V and 10 bases from J, the junction contained 10 bases not matched to a gene. CDR1 is SEHNR and CDR2 is FQNEAQ in the germline V gene (reference sequence). The CDR3 is 15 residues long. The CDR3 loop reads CASSTWTGTRSPLHF. The CDR3 nucleotides are TGTGCCAGCAGCACCTGGACAGGGACTAGGTCACCCCTCCACTTT.

This clonotype was picked up many times. The chain recombines TRBV5-1 with TRBJ1-1, with D tentatively TRBD1 (5 bases). CDR1 and CDR2 from the germline V gene are SGHRS and YFSETQ. Trimming pared 2 bases from V and 0 bases from J, leaving 11 bases between. CDR3 length: 15 residues. As DNA, the CDR3 is TGCGCCAGCAGCTTTTCAGGGAAGGTGAACACTGAAGCTTTCTTT. It translates to CASSFSGKVNTEAFF. Full variable domain (rest looked up from reference TRBV5-1 and TRBJ1-1): KAGVTQTPRYLIKTRGQQVTLSCSPISGHRSVSWYQQTPGQGLQFLFEYFSETQRNKGNFPGRFSGRQFSNSRSEMNVSTLELGDSALYLCASSFSGKVNTEAFFGQGTRLTVV.

The chain recombines TRBV7-9 with TRBJ2-5; 7 nucleotides line up with TRBD2. The J segment lost 10 bases and the V segment lost 5 bases, leaving 19 bases of the junction unmatched. The CDR3 has 16 residues. Looked up from germline, CDR1 is SEHNR and CDR2 is FQNEAQ (reference sequence). In DNA, the CDR3 is TGTGCCAGCAGCCTCGAGGGACTACAATACTCCGGAATCCAGTACTTC. This gives the protein CASSLEGLQYSGIQYF.

This clonotype was recorded at least ten times. V and J are TRBV20-1 and TRBJ1-1; the D is unclear. Germline V gene sequence: CDR1 DFQATT, CDR2 SNEGSKA (reference sequence). Trimming removed 3 bases at V and 0 bases at J, with 8 bases between. The CDR3 loop spans 13 amino acids. The CDR3 loop reads CSARTGVNTEAFF. The CDR3 DNA reads TGCAGTGCTAGGACGGGAGTGAACACTGAAGCTTTCTTT.

This clonotype was seen a handful of times. The rearrangement links TRBV5-1 to TRBJ1-2; D possibly corresponds to TRBD1 (6 bases). Germline assignment: CDR1 SGHRS and CDR2 YFSETQ. The CDR3 sequence is 15 residues long. V shed 0 bases and J shed 0 bases, with 9 bases lying between them. DNA for the CDR3: TGCGCCAGCAGCTTGGACGGACAGACTAACTATGGCTACACCTTC. Translated, it gives CASSLDGQTNYGYTF.

The V gene is TRBV5-5, the J gene TRBJ2-7; no definite D call. This CDR3 is 12 amino acids long. Looked up from germline, CDR1 is SGHKS and CDR2 is YYEKEE (reference sequence). Trimming pared 2 bases from V and 3 bases from J, leaving 6 bases between. The CDR3 sequence: CASSFVSYEQYF. The CDR3 bases are TGTGCCAGCAGCTTTGTCAGCTACGAGCAGTACTTC.

The chain uses TRBV5-1 and TRBJ2-1; the match to TRBD2 covers 13 bases. V shed 4 bases and J 6 bases; nucleotides not matched to a gene: 4. CDR3 length: 15 amino acids. Germline V gene data show CDR1 as SGHRS and CDR2 as YFSETQ. CDR3 region: CASSIGLAGANEQFF. The CDR3 nucleotides read TGCGCCAGCAGCATAGGACTAGCGGGGGCCAATGAGCAGTTCTTC.

The table lists this clonotype with many counts. The rearrangement joins TRBV2 to TRBJ1-4, with D possibly being TRBD1 (5 bases). Germline CDR1 is SNHLY and CDR2 is FYNNEI. The CDR3 consists of 14 residues. V lost 3 bases and J 5 bases, leaving 10 bases between the germline ends. CDR3 sequence reads: CASSEPGLNEKLFF. CDR3 sequence (DNA): TGTGCCAGCAGTGAGCCGGGACTAAATGAAAAACTGTTTTTT.

This clonotype was seen ten or more times. The V and J genes are TRBV12-3 or TRBV12-4 and TRBJ1-2; 8 bases are a match to TRBD1. V dropped 6 bases and J dropped 7; count of bases not matched to a gene: 4. The CDR3 totals 12 residues. For the CDR3, the DNA is TGTGCCAGCAGCCCAGGGACAGGTGGCTACACCTTC. Residues: CASSPGTGGYTF.

The chain is built from TRBV6-5 and TRBJ1-2, with D possibly TRBD1 on 5 matching bases. Trimming cost V 0 bases and J 5 bases, with 13 bases left between them. CDR1 is MNHEY and CDR2 is SVGAGI in the germline V gene. The CDR3 runs to 15 residues. The CDR3 spells CASSYSIQSGYGYTF. DNA for the CDR3: TGTGCCAGCAGTTACTCGATCCAGTCAGGGTATGGCTACACCTTC.

This clonotype was counted between two and nine times. This rearrangement joins TRBV12-3 or TRBV12-4 to TRBJ1-2, with TRBD1 identical over 7 bases. Losses at the gene ends were 5 bases for V and 7 bases for J; bases not matched to a gene: 13. The CDR3 spans 15 residues. CDR3 coding DNA: TGTGCCAGCAGTGAAAGAAACAGGGGTCTCGCTGGCTACACCTTC. It translates to CASSERNRGLAGYTF.

This chain uses TRBV12-3 or TRBV12-4 with TRBJ1-5; D ambiguous. The CDR3 extends over 9 amino acids. V was pared by 10 bases and J by 6 bases, with 4 bases between. The chain's CDR3 is CATGQPQHF. The CDR3 DNA is TGTGCCACCGGTCAGCCCCAGCATTTT.

This clonotype has a handful of counts. The V and J genes are TRBV20-1 and TRBJ1-5; D gene uncertain. V was clipped by 3 bases and J by 0 bases, with 9 bases between them. CDR3 length: 14 amino acids. Germline CDR1 reads DFQATT; CDR2 reads SNEGSKA (reference sequence). This chain's CDR3 is CSARDTNSNQPQHF. CDR3 bases: TGCAGTGCTAGGGATACGAATAGCAATCAGCCCCAGCATTTT.

The chain combines TRBV5-1 with TRBJ1-6, with D perhaps matching TRBD1 (6 bases). Germline V gene data show CDR1 as SGHRS and CDR2 as YFSETQ. Trimming stripped 0 bases from V and 5 bases from J, with 9 bases between. This CDR3 contains 15 residues. The chain's CDR3 is CASSLATGHNSPLHF. The CDR3 region has the DNA TGCGCCAGCAGCTTGGCTACAGGGCATAATTCACCCCTCCACTTT.

The V and J genes are TRBV7-2 and TRBJ1-4, with TRBD1 identical over 12 bases. The ends lost 6 bases at V and 8 bases at J; junction bases unmatched: 7. Germline V gene sequence: CDR1 SGHTA, CDR2 FQGNSA. The length of the CDR3 is 15 residues. The CDR3 protein is CASRGPGQGAEKLFF. CDR3 DNA: TGTGCCAGCAGAGGACCGGGACAGGGGGCAGAAAAACTGTTTTTT.

This clonotype showed up just a few times. The rearrangement links TRBV10-3 to TRBJ1-5, with D hard to call. Germline-derived CDR1 and CDR2 are ENHRY and SYGVKD. The CDR3 is 15 residues long. Trimming removed 3 bases at V and 0 bases at J, with 9 bases between. Here the CDR3 reads CAISEGHGSNQPQHF. CDR3 sequence (DNA): TGTGCCATCAGTGAAGGGCATGGTAGCAATCAGCCCCAGCATTTT.

V is TRBV9 and J is TRBJ2-1; 9 nucleotides match TRBD2. CDR3 length: 20 residues. Germline V gives CDR1 SGDLS, CDR2 YYNGEE. V gave up 7 bases and J gave up 3 bases; unmatched junction bases: 23. CDR3 in amino acids: CASGLGQRSGREGLYNEQFF. Written as DNA, the CDR3 is TGTGCCAGCGGACTCGGGCAGCGGTCCGGGCGGGAGGGCCTCTACAATGAGCAGTTCTTC.

The V gene is TRBV12-3 or TRBV12-4, the J gene TRBJ1-3; D gene ambiguous. The CDR3 sequence is 14 residues long. Trimming pared 6 bases from V and 3 bases from J, leaving 12 bases between. CDR3 region: CASRIGHSGNTIYF. DNA of the CDR3: TGTGCCAGCAGGATAGGGCACAGTGGAAACACCATATATTTT.